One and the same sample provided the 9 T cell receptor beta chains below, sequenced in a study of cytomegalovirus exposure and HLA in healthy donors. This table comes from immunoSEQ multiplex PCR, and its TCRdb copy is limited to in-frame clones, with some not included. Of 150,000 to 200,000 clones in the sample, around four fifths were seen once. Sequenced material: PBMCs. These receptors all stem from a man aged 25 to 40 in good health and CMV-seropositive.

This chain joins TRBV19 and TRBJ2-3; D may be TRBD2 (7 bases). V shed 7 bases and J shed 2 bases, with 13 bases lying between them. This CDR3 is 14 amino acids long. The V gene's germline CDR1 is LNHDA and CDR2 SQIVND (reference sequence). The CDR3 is CASIKGGATDTQYF. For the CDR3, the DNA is TGTGCCAGTATAAAAGGGGGGGCCACAGATACGCAGTATTTT.

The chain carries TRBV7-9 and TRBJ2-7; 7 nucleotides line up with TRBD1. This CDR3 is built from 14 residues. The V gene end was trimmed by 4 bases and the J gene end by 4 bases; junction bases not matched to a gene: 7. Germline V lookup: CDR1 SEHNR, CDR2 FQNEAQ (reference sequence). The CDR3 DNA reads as TGTGCCAGCAGCTCTTCGACAGGGTTGTACGAGCAGTACTTC. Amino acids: CASSSSTGLYEQYF.

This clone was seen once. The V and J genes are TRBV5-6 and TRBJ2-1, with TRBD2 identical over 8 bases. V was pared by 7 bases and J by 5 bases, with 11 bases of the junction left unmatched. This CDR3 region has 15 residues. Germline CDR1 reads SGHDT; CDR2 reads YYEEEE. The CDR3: CASAFGGVLNNEQFF. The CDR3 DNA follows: TGTGCCAGCGCTTTCGGGGGGGTCCTCAACAATGAGCAGTTCTTC.

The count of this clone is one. Written as DNA, the CDR3 is TGTGCCAGCAGCTTAGTAGCGGGGGGAGAGACCCAGTACTTC. Its protein is CASSLVAGGETQYF. The chain has TRBV7-2 and TRBJ2-5; 10 bases agree with TRBD2. Germline CDR1 SGHTA, CDR2 FQGNSA. The CDR3 covers 14 residues. V lost 1 base to trimming and J lost 4 bases; unmatched junction nucleotides: 0.

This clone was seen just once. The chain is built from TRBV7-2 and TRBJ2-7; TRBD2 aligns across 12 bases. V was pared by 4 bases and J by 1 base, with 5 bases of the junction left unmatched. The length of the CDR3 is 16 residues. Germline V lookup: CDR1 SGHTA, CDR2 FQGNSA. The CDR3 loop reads CASSSRTSGESYEQYF. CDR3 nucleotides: TGTGCCAGCAGCTCCCGGACTAGCGGGGAGTCCTACGAGCAGTACTTC.

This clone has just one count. The CDR3 loop is CASSRPGEQADLYGYTF. The CDR3 nucleotides read TGCGCCAGCAGCCGACCAGGGGAACAGGCCGACCTCTATGGCTACACCTTC. V and J are TRBV4-1 and TRBJ1-2; D might be TRBD1 (6 bases). The CDR3 is 17 residues long. V was trimmed by 4 bases and J by 4 bases, leaving 22 bases between them. Germline V CDR1 and CDR2: MGHRA, YSYEKL.

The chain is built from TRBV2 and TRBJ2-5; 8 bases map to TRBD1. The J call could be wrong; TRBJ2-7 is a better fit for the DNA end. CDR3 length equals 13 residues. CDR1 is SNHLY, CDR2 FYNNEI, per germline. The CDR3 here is CASSGTGSYEQYF. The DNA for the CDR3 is TGTGCCAGCAGTGGGACAGGGTCCTACGAGCAGTACTTC.

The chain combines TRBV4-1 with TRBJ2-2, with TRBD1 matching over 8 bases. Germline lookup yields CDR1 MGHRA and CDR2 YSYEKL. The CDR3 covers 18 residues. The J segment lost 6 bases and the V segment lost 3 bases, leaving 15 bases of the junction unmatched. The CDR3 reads CASSHNPDKIQGAGELFF. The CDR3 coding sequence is TGCGCCAGCAGCCATAACCCGGATAAAATACAGGGGGCCGGGGAGCTGTTTTTT.

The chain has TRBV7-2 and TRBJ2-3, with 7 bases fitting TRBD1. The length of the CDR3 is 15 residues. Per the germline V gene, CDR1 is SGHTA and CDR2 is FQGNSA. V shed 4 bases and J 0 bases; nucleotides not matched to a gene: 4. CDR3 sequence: CASSSYRGSTDTQYF. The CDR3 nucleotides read TGTGCCAGCAGCTCATACAGGGGTAGCACAGATACGCAGTATTTT.